The entry below gives a single T cell receptor (beta chain) sequence along with its context. It lacks a known antigen. No base-level quality is on record; no much larger clone is a single base apart. The CDR3, cysteine through phenylalanine, is 18 amino acids long. Left in the record is the CDR3 DNA by itself, 54 bases read in frame from the first base. The germline V gene encodes CDR1 LNHNV and CDR2 YYDKDF (reference sequence). V lost 1 base and J lost 5 bases, and the count of bases not matched to a germline gene is 8. This entry is derived from a study of cytomegalovirus exposure and HLA in healthy donors (dated by TCRdb to about 2017). As for the study more broadly: An earlier analysis of approximately 640 of the donors reported approximately 290 Gb of sequence data and 117 million unique TCR beta sequences from 150 million to 200 million T cells. To predict cytomegalovirus infection status, the study brought together high-throughput TCR immunosequencing, statistical association of individual TCRs with disease status, and machine learning. Rather than drawing on any new phenotypic data, the later analysis identified candidate immune exposures from TCR beta sequences and the way those sequences occurred across donors. A separate validation cohort of roughly 110 different subjects was used in addition to the 666-subject first cohort. Among the approximately 420 genotyped donors, around 81% belonged to the genetic ancestry cluster associated with self-reported Caucasian donors. All discovery cohort repertoires had been generated using a single sequencing platform. An early release that covered roughly 600 HLA-typed donors contained around 300 gigabases of sequencing data and tens of millions of unique TCR sequences. On average, 235,054 unique TCR beta nucleotide sequences were sequenced per donor among a few hundred genotyped donors of the cohort, with around 19% of those sequences being non-productive. Because of strong linkage in the cohort, four or five DR-DQ haplotypes were treated as single units for association and clustering. The study aimed to test whether cataloging public T cell receptors could reveal signatures of past pathogen exposure. Typing coverage varied by locus: roughly 620-640 donors for A, B, C, DRB1 and DQB1; under 550 for DQA1; around 570 for DPA1; 400 to 480 for DPB1. HLA typing covered class I and class II loci at four-digit resolution. A later analysis re-examined previously published TCR beta repertoires from more than 600 donors and added high-resolution HLA genotyping to investigate patterns of TCR occurrence. Donor age, sex, ethnicity and CMV serostatus were compiled together with the repertoire data. Using immunosequencing, the study profiled T cell repertoires from 666 subjects and related those repertoires to cytomegalovirus serostatus. To decide whether each TCR beta V gene segment behaved as functional or pseudogenic, an earlier analysis of some 540 of the donors relied on high-throughput TCR beta sequencing. Genome-wide SNP genotypes for about three fifths of the roughly 670 donors were used in a later genetic analysis, which treated that subset as a discovery cohort. General conclusions and limits of the study: CMV serostatus was the only immune exposure information available for the cohort. A later analysis associated 16,951 TCR beta sequences with specific HLA alleles at a false discovery rate of 0.05. In a later analysis, the rate of TCR association differed among HLA loci, with DRB1 alleles having the most associated TCRs and HLA-C alleles having the fewest. In a later analysis, HLA-associated TCR beta chains were found to be more clonally expanded and to have lower generation probabilities than equally common non-associated chains. While some public TCRs were present in many individuals, most TCR sequences turned up only very rarely across donors. The authors suggested that the approach could potentially be generalized to other disease states and immunological phenotypes. Sequencing depth was assumed to be roughly uniform across donors in the presence/absence analyses, though that assumption may not hold. An earlier analysis of approximately 570 of the donors showed that most TCR beta V segments appeared in productive rearrangements either about 87% or about 30% of the time, which broadly matched IMGT annotations. When HLA alleles, especially DR and DQ, strongly co-occurred, attributing TCR associations to individual alleles was difficult. Because the 87-base-pair reads could not distinguish some IMGT-functional V segments, including TRBV6-2 and TRBV6-3, those segments were excluded. In a later genetic analysis, fewer N-insertions in productive TCRs were reported among donors in an Asian-associated ancestry cluster than the approximately 670-donor mean. A group of highly shared sequence variants was considered likely to be a technical artifact of the sequencing pipeline. The classifier was reported to diagnose cytomegalovirus status with high specificity and sensitivity in both the original and validation cohorts. A few of the identified cytomegalovirus-associated TCR beta chains were confirmed in vitro to be specific for cytomegalovirus antigens. The cohort was sequenced for TCR beta chains only, and without alpha or paired-chain data the features that could be detected were limited. Because counts were too low, some 17 rarely observed V segments, including chromosome 9 orphons, were excluded from the earlier analysis of some 540 of the donors. In a later genetic analysis, a missense DCLRE1C variant was associated with V-gene and J-gene trimming of TCR beta chains, and the association was replicated in an independent cohort. The study gave a list of under 200 TCR beta chains associated with cytomegalovirus. Most CMV-associated TCR beta chains appeared to be HLA-restricted in a later analysis, and the HLA associations seemed to be driven largely by CMV exposure. A further reported finding was that TCR beta sequences accurately predicted the HLA-A and HLA-B alleles for most subjects in the first cohort. Because some donors lacked HLA typing at each locus, the association tests relied only on the typed subset. In a later analysis, several top co-occurrence clusters were reported to appear linked to parvovirus B19, influenza, CMV and Epstein-Barr virus. Correlated functional status among segregating V segments might reflect linkage disequilibrium, but an unknown experimental factor could not be ruled out.

Libraries came from the immunoSEQ multiplex PCR assay. For the multiplex PCR, a mixture combining 60 forward primers for TCR Vbeta segments and 13 reverse primers for TCR Jbeta segments was used. The CDR3 region of rearranged TCR beta genes was amplified from genomic DNA with a multiplex PCR assay. The Illumina HiSeq System was used to sequence the amplified TCR beta libraries as 87-base-pair reads. Per the authors' processing: Across the 670 or so repertoires, a later analysis counted 75 million to 90 million unique TCR beta chains, some 11 million of which were shared by at least two donors. Raw reads were error-corrected and collapsed into unique sequences by a nearest-neighbor algorithm in which closely related sequences were merged to remove PCR and sequencing errors. To assign V, D and J gene segments, CDR3 sequences were aligned to IMGT reference sequences. For a sequence to be retained, a match of at least six nucleotides was required to both a V gene segment and a J gene segment. A rearrangement was called productive if the CDR3 had no stop codons and remained in frame with V and J, and every other rearrangement was called non-productive. CDR3 was defined according to IMGT convention as the region running from the second conserved V-encoded cysteine to the conserved J-encoded phenylalanine. In an earlier analysis of just under 600 of the donors, sequences lacking an unambiguous match to a single V gene segment were excluded. In an earlier analysis of roughly 500 of the donors, V segments were called functional above 56.7% productive rearrangements and were called segregating when the between-donor standard deviation exceeded 5%. A statistical classification framework was built to diagnose cytomegalovirus status from the catalog of TCR beta chain sequences. In a later analysis, TCR nucleotide sequences were compared against IMGT/GENE-DB human TR gene sequences so that V and J genes could be assigned. In a later analysis, CDR3 sequences and most-parsimonious VDJ recombination scenarios were assigned using the TCRdist pipeline. In a later analysis, every TCR beta chain was defined by the combination of its CDR3 amino acid sequence and its V-gene family, and reads without a unique V-gene family were dropped. As a way to deal with suspected cross-contamination and a sequencing artifact, a later analysis dropped roughly 620 nucleotide sequences that were highly shared and had low generation probability. A later analysis calculated a clonal expansion index for each public chain from normalized within-repertoire ranks of inferred template counts. In a later analysis, generation probabilities were computed with a VDJ recombination model fitted to out-of-frame rearrangements, and the resulting probabilities were checked against IGoR. In a later analysis, TCR-TCR, TCR-HLA and TCR-CMV co-occurrence was scored with hypergeometric tests, and a repertoire-size bias correction was applied to TCR pairs. To estimate false discovery rates, a later analysis permuted the HLA or CMV assignments 20 times. In a later analysis, co-occurring TCRs were grouped with DBSCAN, and TCRdist sequence similarity was added when clustering was performed within HLA-allele-positive subsets. Co-occurrence clustering excluded repertoires with fewer than 30,000 or more than 120,000 public chains, plus five with anomalous nucleotide sharing. TCRdb limited this immuneACCESS table to in-frame rearrangements with V and J called. A share of clones is missing; checked studies link under half to unresolved V genes, and the rest is unexplained. V, J and clone size are taken as reported in that table, and D and trimming were inferred from the DNA itself. For this sample the table gives roughly 180,000 clones, of which roughly 87% were detected only once. The ten largest make up 1.5% to 1.9% of the sample.

The cohort was made up of approximately 670 healthy bone marrow donors. At the time of sampling, all cohort members were nominally healthy, though unrecorded immune exposures were likely present. The donor was CMV seronegative and was included in the group of several hundred seronegative cohort members. A peripheral blood sample was provided by each donor, and peripheral blood mononuclear cells were used for TCR beta sequencing. Genomic DNA was extracted from the blood cell samples with the Qiagen DNeasy Blood Extraction Kit. Specimen: PBMCs. The TCR was taken from a middle-aged man in good health and CMV-seronegative. The rearranged chain carries TRBV15 and TRBJ2-3; the junction holds 14 bases that match TRBD2. The CDR3 loop reads CATSRGGTSGGQGDTQYF. The DNA sequence is given as TGTGCCACCAGCAGAGGAGGGACTAGCGGGGGTCAGGGAGATACGCAGTATTTT.